This T cell receptor beta chain appears in the sequencing data of a study of blood T cell repertoires in COVID-19 (TCRdb year 2020). Regarding the complete study: The collaborator samples originated in the United States, Italy and Spain and spanned the acute and convalescent phases of COVID-19. The prospective study material was composed of cDNA or gDNA derived from T cells, B-cell-depleted T cells, or PBMCs. Subjects who had been exposed to COVID-19, were actively infected with it, or had recovered from it provided the deeply sampled blood TCRbeta repertoires that made up the dataset. The repertoires were made available in a free public database intended to serve as a resource for research on the immune response to SARS-CoV-2. Samples came from the ongoing ImmuneRACE study (first 160 participants) plus 1,254 subjects from 6 global collaborators. A de-identified subject ID, COVID-19 status, age in years and sex were almost always included in the sample metadata. HLA class I and class II types, where available, came from metadata supplied by the sample provider rather than from assay-based typing.

Overall results and qualifications from the work: The quantity of clinical and demographic metadata differed by source and by participant and was supplied without curation.

The collaborating institutions used their own protocols to collect whole blood in K2EDTA tubes. For TCRbeta analysis, collaborators shipped samples as frozen whole blood, isolated PBMCs, or DNA extracted from either of those sample types. Details on this clone: Its specific antigen is unknown. Nothing much larger sits one base from this clone, and base qualities are not available.

The immunoSEQ Assay, a bias-controlled multiplex PCR, was used to amplify TCRbeta CDR3 regions from genomic DNA. Concerning the study's data processing: The number of nucleated cells in each sample was estimated from the amplification of reference gene primers within the assay. To quantify the absolute abundance of each unique TCRbeta CDR3 rearrangement, sequence reads were collapsed and filtered. For each sample, productive Simpson clonality was calculated as the square root of Simpson's diversity index over productive rearrangements. TCRdb re-hosts the immuneACCESS table, in-frame sequences only. Its copies lack some clones; in the studies checked, an unresolved V gene accounts for under half of them, and the cause for the rest is not known. That table is the source of V, J and clone size, and D and trimming were worked out from the DNA. The table for this sample lists under 45,000 clones; about 86% of them were counted only once. The ten largest make up approximately 44% of the sample.

Source material: peripheral blood. The clonotype comes from a woman aged 80 or older with active or convalescent COVID-19.

In nucleotides, the sequence is TGTGCCAGCAGTGAAGCGGGAGGGGGGATCGCCGAGCAGTACTTC. Translated, it gives CASSEAGGGIAEQYF. This sequence uses TRBV6-1 and TRBJ2-7; a tentative D call is TRBD2 (7 bases match). There are 15 amino acids in the CDR3, from cysteine to phenylalanine inclusive. Solely the CDR3 DNA is kept, with 45 bases framed from the first base. V drops 0 bases and J drops 6 bases, leaving 15 bases in between. Per the germline V gene, MNHNS is the CDR1 and SASEGT is the CDR2.